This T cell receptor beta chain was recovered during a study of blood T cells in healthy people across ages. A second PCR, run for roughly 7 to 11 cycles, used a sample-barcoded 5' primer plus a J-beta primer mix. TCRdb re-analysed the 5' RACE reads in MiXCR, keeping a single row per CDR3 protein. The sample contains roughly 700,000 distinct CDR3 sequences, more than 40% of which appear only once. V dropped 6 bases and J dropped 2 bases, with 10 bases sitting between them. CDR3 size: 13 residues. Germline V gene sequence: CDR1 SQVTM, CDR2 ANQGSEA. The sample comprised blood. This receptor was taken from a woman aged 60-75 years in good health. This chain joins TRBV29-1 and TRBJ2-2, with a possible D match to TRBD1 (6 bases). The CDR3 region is CSVAGTNTGELFF. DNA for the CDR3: TGCAGCGTAGCCGGGACAAACACCGGGGAGCTGTTTTTT.